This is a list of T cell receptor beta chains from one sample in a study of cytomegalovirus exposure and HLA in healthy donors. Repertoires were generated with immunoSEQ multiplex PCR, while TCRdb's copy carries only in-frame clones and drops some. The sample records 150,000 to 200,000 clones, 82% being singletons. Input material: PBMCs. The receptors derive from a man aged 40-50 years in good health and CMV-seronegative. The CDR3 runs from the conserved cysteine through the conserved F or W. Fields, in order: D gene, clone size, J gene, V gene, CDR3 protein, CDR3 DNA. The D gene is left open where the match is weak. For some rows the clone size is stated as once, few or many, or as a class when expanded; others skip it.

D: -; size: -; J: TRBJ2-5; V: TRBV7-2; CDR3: CASSLQGIQGHRETQYF; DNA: TGTGCCAGCAGCTTACAAGGGATTCAGGGTCACCGAGAGACCCAGTACTTC
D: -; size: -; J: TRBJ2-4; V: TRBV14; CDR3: CASSPNLGDIQYF; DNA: TGTGCCAGCAGCCCGAATCTCGGGGACATTCAGTACTTC
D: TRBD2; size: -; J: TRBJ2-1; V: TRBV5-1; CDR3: CASSRRASGGRDEQFF; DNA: TGCGCCAGCAGCCGGCGGGCTAGCGGGGGGAGAGATGAGCAGTTCTTC
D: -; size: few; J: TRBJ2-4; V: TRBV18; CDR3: CASSPPLASDTLAKNIQYF; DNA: TGTGCCAGCTCACCACCGTTGGCTAGCGACACCTTAGCCAAAAACATTCAGTACTTC
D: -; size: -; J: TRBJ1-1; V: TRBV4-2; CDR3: CASSLHPQGRVDTEAFF; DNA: TGTGCCAGCAGCCTTCACCCCCAGGGTAGGGTAGACACTGAAGCTTTCTTT
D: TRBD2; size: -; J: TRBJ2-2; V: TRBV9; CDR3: CASSPSPLAGGYTGELFF; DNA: TGTGCCAGCAGCCCATCCCCCTTAGCGGGAGGGTACACCGGGGAGCTGTTTTTT
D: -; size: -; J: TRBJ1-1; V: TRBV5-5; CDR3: CASSWGVMNTEAFF; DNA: TGTGCCAGCTCCTGGGGAGTGATGAACACTGAAGCTTTCTTT
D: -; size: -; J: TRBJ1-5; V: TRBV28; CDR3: CASTAGNERNQPQHF; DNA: TGTGCCAGCACCGCAGGGAACGAACGCAATCAGCCCCAGCATTTT
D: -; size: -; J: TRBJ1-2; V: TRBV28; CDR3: CASRGMDGANYGYTF; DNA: TGTGCCAGCAGGGGGATGGACGGGGCTAACTATGGCTACACCTTC
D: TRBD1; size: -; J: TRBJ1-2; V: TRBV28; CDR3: CASSRDSPNYGYTF; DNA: TGTGCCAGCAGTAGGGACAGTCCTAACTATGGCTACACCTTC
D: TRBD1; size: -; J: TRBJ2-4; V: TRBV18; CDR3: CASSRQGDRAKNIQYF; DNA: TGTGCCAGCTCACGACAGGGGGACCGAGCCAAAAACATTCAGTACTTC
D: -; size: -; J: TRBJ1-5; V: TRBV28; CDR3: CASSFRAGELNQPQHF; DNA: TGTGCCAGCAGTTTTAGGGCAGGGGAGTTAAATCAGCCCCAGCATTTT
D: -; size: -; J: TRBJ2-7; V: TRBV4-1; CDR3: CASSYRDTSYEQYF; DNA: TGCGCCAGCAGCTACCGGGACACATCCTACGAGCAGTACTTC
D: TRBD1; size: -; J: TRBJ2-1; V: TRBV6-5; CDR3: CASSYGTAYNEQFF; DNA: TGTGCCAGCAGTTACGGGACAGCTTACAATGAGCAGTTCTTC
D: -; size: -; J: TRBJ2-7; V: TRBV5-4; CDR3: CASSEQGWGEQYF; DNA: TGTGCCAGCTCCGAGCAGGGGTGGGGCGAGCAGTACTTC
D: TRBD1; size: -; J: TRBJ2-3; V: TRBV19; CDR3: CASSIITGTGVDTQYF; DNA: TGTGCCAGTAGTATCATAACCGGGACAGGGGTGGATACGCAGTATTTT
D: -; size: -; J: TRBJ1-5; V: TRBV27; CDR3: CASSFKALKGQPQHF; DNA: TGTGCCAGCAGTTTTAAGGCTCTGAAGGGGCAGCCCCAGCATTTT
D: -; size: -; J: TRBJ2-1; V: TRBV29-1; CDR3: CSVAPRNEQFF; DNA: TGCAGCGTTGCCCCCCGCAATGAGCAGTTCTTC
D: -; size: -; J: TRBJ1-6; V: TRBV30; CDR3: CAWSQGQLYNSPLHF; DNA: TGTGCCTGGAGTCAAGGACAGCTCTATAATTCACCCCTCCACTTT
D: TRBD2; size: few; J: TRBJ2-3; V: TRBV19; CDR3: CASSLGLAGGIGTDTQYF; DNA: TGTGCCAGTAGTCTTGGACTAGCGGGGGGGATAGGAACAGATACGCAGTATTTT
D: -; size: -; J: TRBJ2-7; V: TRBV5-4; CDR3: CASSPRGGSHEQYF; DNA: TGTGCCAGCAGCCCTAGGGGGGGGTCTCACGAGCAGTACTTC
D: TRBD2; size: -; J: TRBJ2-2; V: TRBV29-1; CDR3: CSAARLAGRTGELFF; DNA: TGCAGCGCCGCTAGACTAGCGGGAAGAACCGGGGAGCTGTTTTTT
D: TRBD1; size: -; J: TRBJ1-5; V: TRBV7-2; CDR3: CASSLPGTGDQPQHF; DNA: TGTGCCAGCAGCTTGCCCGGGACAGGGGATCAGCCCCAGCATTTT
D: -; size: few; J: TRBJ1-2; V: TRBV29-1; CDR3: CSVTGGYTF; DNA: TGCAGCGTTACCGGTGGCTACACCTTC
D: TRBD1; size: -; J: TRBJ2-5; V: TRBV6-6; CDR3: CASRGQGGQETQYF; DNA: TGTGCCAGCAGGGGACAGGGCGGACAAGAGACCCAGTACTTC
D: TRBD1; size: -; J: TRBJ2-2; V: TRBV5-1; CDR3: CASVTEDRGLTGELFF; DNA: TGCGCCAGCGTGACGGAGGACAGGGGGCTCACCGGGGAGCTGTTTTTT
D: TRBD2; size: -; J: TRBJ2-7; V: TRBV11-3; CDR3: CASSLAAGLAGGKQYF; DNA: TGTGCCAGCAGCTTGGCCGCTGGACTAGCGGGGGGCAAGCAGTACTTC
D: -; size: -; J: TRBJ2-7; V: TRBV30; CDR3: CAWVKGGGSGSYEQYF; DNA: TGTGCCTGGGTGAAGGGGGGGGGCTCGGGCTCCTACGAGCAGTACTTC
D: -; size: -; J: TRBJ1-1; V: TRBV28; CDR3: CASSGGLGTEAFF; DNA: TGTGCCAGCAGCGGGGGACTGGGCACTGAAGCTTTCTTT
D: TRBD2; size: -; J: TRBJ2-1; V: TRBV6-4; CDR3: CASSEKAGGVYNEQFF; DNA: TGTGCCAGCAGTGAGAAAGCGGGGGGAGTATACAATGAGCAGTTCTTC
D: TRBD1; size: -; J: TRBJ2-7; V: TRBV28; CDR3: CASSPHDITTGQSSYEQYF; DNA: TGTGCCAGCAGTCCCCATGATATTACGACGGGACAGAGCTCCTACGAGCAGTACTTC
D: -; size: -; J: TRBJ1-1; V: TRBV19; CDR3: CASTQTGYMNTEAFF; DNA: TGTGCCAGTACCCAAACGGGGTACATGAACACTGAAGCTTTCTTT
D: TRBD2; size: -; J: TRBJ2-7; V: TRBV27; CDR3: CASSQLAGNWYEQYF; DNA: TGTGCCAGCAGCCAACTAGCGGGCAATTGGTACGAGCAGTACTTC
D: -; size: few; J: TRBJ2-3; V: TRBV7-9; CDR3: CASSFGTLGPGTDTQYF; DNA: TGTGCCAGCAGCTTCGGTACCCTCGGTCCGGGCACAGATACGCAGTATTTT
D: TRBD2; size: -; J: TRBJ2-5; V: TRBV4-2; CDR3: CASSQEWASGGQETQYF; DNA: TGTGCCAGCAGCCAAGAATGGGCTAGCGGGGGCCAAGAGACCCAGTACTTC
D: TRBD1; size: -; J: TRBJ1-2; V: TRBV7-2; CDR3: CASSFKGGPTGGDGYTF; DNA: TGTGCCAGCAGCTTTAAGGGAGGACCGACAGGGGGCGATGGCTACACCTTC
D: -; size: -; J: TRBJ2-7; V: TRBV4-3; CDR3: CASSQDYKGSYEQYF; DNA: TGCGCCAGCAGCCAAGATTATAAGGGGTCATACGAGCAGTACTTC